The next 26 T cell receptor beta chains were all read from a single sample in a study of CD8+ T cells in alopecia areata. RNA extraction and reverse transcription yielded cDNA as sequencing template. Libraries were prepared by immunoSEQ multiplex PCR; TCRdb keeps only in-frame clonotypes and omits some of them. The sample includes 90,000 to 150,000 clones, 30% to 40% of them seen just once. Sequencing was performed on CD4+ T cells sorted from blood. The receptors were sampled from a human donor with alopecia areata.

V is TRBV5-1 and J is TRBJ2-5; D is ambiguous. V gave up 2 bases and J gave up 5 bases, with 13 bases separating them. Germline loops: CDR1 SGHRS, CDR2 YFSETQ. The CDR3 has 14 residues. The CDR3 DNA follows: TGCGCCAGCAGCTTTCCCGAAGGTCGGGAGACCCAGTACTTC. This translates into CASSFPEGRETQYF.

The chain joins TRBV11-2 to TRBJ2-5; no definite D call. The CDR3 spans 12 residues. Trimming pared 1 base from V and 5 bases from J, leaving 5 bases between. Germline lookup yields CDR1 SGHAT and CDR2 FQNNGV. The CDR3 nucleotides read TGTGCCAGCAGCTTAGGGCGCGAGACCCAGTACTTC. This encodes CASSLGRETQYF.

The chain recombines TRBV29-1 with TRBJ2-5, with 9 nucleotides matching TRBD1. The CDR3 loop spans 14 amino acids. Germline V gene data show CDR1 as SQVTM and CDR2 as ANQGSEA. Trimming at V came to 6 bases and at J to 2 bases, leaving 7 bases not matched to a gene. CDR3 amino acids: CSVGTGTGQETQYF. The DNA for the CDR3 is TGCAGCGTGGGAACCGGGACAGGGCAAGAGACCCAGTACTTC.

This clone was seen a handful of times. J is TRBJ1-1 and V is TRBV5-6; D gene ambiguous. Germline CDR1 SGHDT, CDR2 YYEEEE. The CDR3 length is 13 residues. V was clipped by 1 base and J by 1 base, with 5 bases between them. This CDR3 reads CASSLRPNTEAFF. In DNA, the CDR3 is TGTGCCAGCAGCTTGCGGCCGAACACTGAAGCTTTCTTT.

J is TRBJ2-7 and V is TRBV20-1, with D possibly being TRBD1 or TRBD2 (5 bases each). Germline V gene sequence: CDR1 DFQATT, CDR2 SNEGSKA (reference sequence). The germline V and J ends were trimmed by 3 bases and 6 bases, with 9 bases remaining between them. The CDR3 is made up of 11 amino acids. CDR3: CSASDGTEQYF. CDR3 nucleotides: TGCAGTGCTAGTGACGGGACCGAGCAGTACTTC.

This clone was recorded only once. This chain joins TRBV30 and TRBJ2-7; no reliable D call. The germline V gene has CDR1 GTSNPN and CDR2 SVGIG (reference sequence). The germline V and J ends were trimmed by 1 base and 0 bases, with 10 bases remaining between them. CDR3 length: 14 residues. CDR3 amino acids: CAWSGPLRSYEQYF. CDR3 DNA: TGTGCCTGGAGTGGGCCCCTTCGCTCCTACGAGCAGTACTTC. The full variable domain, completed using reference TRBV30 and TRBJ2-7, is SQTIHQWPATLVQPVGSPLSLECTVEGTSNPNLYWYRQAAGRGLQLLFYSVGIGQISSEVPQNLSASRPQDRQFILSSKKLLLSDSGFYLCAWSGPLRSYEQYFGPGTRLTVT.

This clone was recorded a few times. The chain joins TRBV29-1 to TRBJ1-4, with a weak D call TRBD1 (5 bases). V lost 4 bases, J lost 0 bases, and 9 bases lay in between. The germline gives CDR1 SQVTM, CDR2 ANQGSEA. The CDR3 sequence is 14 residues long. The CDR3 sequence is CSVVDISTNEKLFF. The CDR3 region has the DNA TGCAGCGTTGTGGACATCTCAACTAATGAAAAACTGTTTTTT.

This clone is a singleton in its sample. The V call is TRBV6-5, the J call TRBJ2-7; D perhaps matches TRBD2 (6 bases). The CDR3 runs 14 residues. Trimming removed 7 bases from V and 2 bases from J, with 15 bases in between. Germline values: CDR1 MNHEY, CDR2 SVGAGI. The CDR3 DNA reads as TGTGCCAGCACCACCTGGGGGGACGCCTACGAGCAGTACTTC. It translates to CASTTWGDAYEQYF.

The chain recombines TRBV7-2 with TRBJ2-3; no clear D. Trimming pared 7 bases from V and 3 bases from J, leaving 11 bases between. Germline loops: CDR1 SGHTA, CDR2 FQGNSA. CDR3 length: 13 amino acids. CDR3 residues: CASTPDQTDTQYF. CDR3 DNA sequence: TGTGCCAGCACCCCTGACCAAACAGATACGCAGTATTTT.

The chain combines TRBV7-2 with TRBJ2-5, with D perhaps TRBD2 (5 bases). V dropped 5 bases and J dropped 4 bases, with 8 bases sitting between them. Germline CDR1 SGHTA, CDR2 FQGNSA. This CDR3 comprises 12 residues. The CDR3 spells CASSPRGETQYF. CDR3 nucleotide sequence: TGTGCCAGCAGCCCTCGGGGAGAGACCCAGTACTTC.

The rearrangement uses TRBV2 and TRBJ2-7; the match to TRBD2 covers 10 bases. CDR3 length equals 15 residues. Germline CDR1 SNHLY, CDR2 FYNNEI. After removal of 5 bases from V and 4 bases from J, the junction contained 8 bases not matched to a gene. CDR3 in amino acids: CASSPRTSGSYEQYF. The DNA of the CDR3 is TGTGCCAGCAGTCCTAGGACTAGCGGCTCTTACGAGCAGTACTTC. Drawing the rest from reference TRBV2 and TRBJ2-7, the complete variable domain is EPEVTQTPSHQVTQMGQEVILRCVPISNHLYFYWYRQILGQKVEFLVSFYNNEISEKSEIFDDQFSVERPDGSNFTLKIRSTKLEDSAMYFCASSPRTSGSYEQYFGPGTRLTVT.

The V gene is TRBV2, the J gene TRBJ2-3; 9 positions agree with TRBD2. The CDR3 runs 16 residues. The germline V gene has CDR1 SNHLY and CDR2 FYNNEI. V shed 2 bases and J 1 base; nucleotides not matched to a gene: 4. The CDR3 spells CASSELSGSRTDTQYF. The CDR3 DNA sequence: TGTGCCAGCAGTGAACTTAGCGGGAGCCGCACAGATACGCAGTATTTT. Full variable domain (missing parts from reference TRBV2 and TRBJ2-3): EPEVTQTPSHQVTQMGQEVILRCVPISNHLYFYWYRQILGQKVEFLVSFYNNEISEKSEIFDDQFSVERPDGSNFTLKIRSTKLEDSAMYFCASSELSGSRTDTQYFGPGTRLTVL.

The rearrangement uses TRBV28 and TRBJ2-6; D ambiguous. This CDR3 contains 13 residues. Germline CDR1 is MDHEN and CDR2 is SYDVKM. V was pared by 2 bases and J by 2 bases, with 1 base between. This CDR3 is CASSLPGANVLTF. The CDR3 bases are TGTGCCAGCAGTTTACCTGGGGCCAACGTCCTGACTTTC. The full variable domain, its missing parts supplied by reference TRBV28 and TRBJ2-6, is DVKVTQSSRYLVKRTGEKVFLECVQDMDHENMFWYRQDPGLGLRLIYFSYDVKMKEKGDIPEGYSVSREKKERFSLILESASTNQTSMYLCASSLPGANVLTFGAGSRLTVL.

This clone was counted a few times. The rearrangement links TRBV28 to TRBJ1-1; 7 bases fit TRBD1. The V gene end was trimmed by 6 bases and the J gene end by 9 bases; junction bases not matched to a gene: 7. The germline CDR1 and CDR2 sequences are MDHEN and SYDVKM. CDR3 length: 12 amino acids. The CDR3 region is CASSGGGGQAFF. CDR3 in DNA: TGTGCCAGCAGCGGAGGAGGGGGCCAAGCTTTCTTT.

The V call is TRBV29-1, the J call TRBJ2-1, with 8 bases that match TRBD2. This CDR3 is built from 15 residues. Trimming removed 7 bases from V and 0 bases from J; junction bases left unmatched: 8. Per the germline V gene, CDR1 is SQVTM and CDR2 is ANQGSEA. For the CDR3, the DNA is TGCAGCGAATCGCGGGGGGCCAGCTCCTACAATGAGCAGTTCTTC. This gives the protein CSESRGASSYNEQFF.

The V call is TRBV29-1, the J call TRBJ2-3, with D perhaps TRBD1 or TRBD2 (5 bases each). Germline V lookup: CDR1 SQVTM, CDR2 ANQGSEA. The V gene lost 5 bases and the J gene lost 0 bases, with 12 bases spanning the gap. This CDR3 is 14 amino acids long. The CDR3: CSVTGTSSTDTQYF. Written as DNA, the CDR3 is TGCAGCGTTACCGGGACGTCAAGCACAGATACGCAGTATTTT.

V is TRBV7-2 and J is TRBJ1-3; tentatively, D is TRBD1 (6 bases). The CDR3 loop spans 14 amino acids. Germline V CDR1 and CDR2: SGHTA, FQGNSA. V lost 4 bases and J lost 3, with 10 bases in between. This CDR3 is CASSSGQHGNTIYF. The CDR3 DNA follows: TGTGCCAGCAGCTCCGGACAGCATGGAAACACCATATATTTT.

A few counts support this clone. The chain carries TRBV28 and TRBJ2-7, with D unresolved. Germline V lookup: CDR1 MDHEN, CDR2 SYDVKM. The CDR3 runs to 12 residues. Trimming pared 2 bases from V and 2 bases from J, leaving 4 bases between. The CDR3 nucleotides read TGTGCCAGCAGTTTAATCCCCTACGAGCAGTACTTC. Translating it yields CASSLIPYEQYF.

The chain employs TRBV5-6 and TRBJ1-5; 7 bases are a match to TRBD1. Unmatched junction bases numbered 4, after V lost 1 base and J lost 6 bases. The CDR3 totals 14 residues. CDR1 is SGHDT and CDR2 is YYEEEE in the germline V gene. CDR3 sequence reads: CASSLYRGIQPQHF. CDR3 sequence (DNA): TGTGCCAGCAGCTTGTACAGGGGAATTCAGCCCCAGCATTTT.

This clone was counted a few times. The CDR3 DNA is TGTGCCAGCAAAAGGGACGGCTACACCTTC. It yields the protein CASKRDGYTF. The rearrangement uses TRBV7-9 and TRBJ1-2, with D perhaps matching TRBD1 (5 bases). This CDR3 has 10 residues. V shed 7 bases and J shed 8 bases, with 8 bases lying between them. CDR1 is SEHNR and CDR2 is FQNEAQ in the germline V gene (reference sequence). The full variable domain, its missing parts supplied by reference TRBV7-9 and TRBJ1-2, is DTGVSQNPRHKITKRGQNVTFRCDPISEHNRLYWYRQTLGQGPEFLTYFQNEAQLEKSRLLSDRFSAERPKGSFSTLEIQRTEQGDSAMYLCASKRDGYTFGSGTRLTVV.

This clone was counted a few times. The sample has other DNA sequences that encode this CDR3 too. J is TRBJ2-1 and V is TRBV29-1; D gene ambiguous. The CDR3 loop spans 10 amino acids. CDR1 and CDR2 (germline): SQVTM, ANQGSEA. Trimming pared 5 bases from V and 3 bases from J, leaving 2 bases between. The CDR3 reads CSVSYNEQFF. The CDR3 DNA reads TGCAGCGTTAGCTACAATGAGCAGTTCTTC.

The V call is TRBV7-2, the J call TRBJ2-1; 8 bases agree with TRBD2. The CDR3 has 15 residues. The germline V gene encodes CDR1 SGHTA and CDR2 FQGNSA. With 3 bases clipped from V and 4 bases from J, the junction kept 5 bases outside the gene matches. The CDR3 coding sequence is TGTGCCAGCAGCTTCGGGGGGGGCTCTTACAATGAGCAGTTCTTC. This translates into CASSFGGGSYNEQFF.

This chain joins TRBV5-1 and TRBJ1-1; TRBD1 is a possible D gene (5 bases). The germline CDR1 and CDR2 sequences are SGHRS and YFSETQ. V was cut by 0 bases and J by 3 bases, with 6 bases left in between. The CDR3 sequence is 13 residues long. CDR3 sequence (DNA): TGCGCCAGCAGCTTGGTACAGGACACTGAAGCTTTCTTT. This sequence encodes CASSLVQDTEAFF.

This clone appeared a few times. The chain combines TRBV29-1 with TRBJ1-1; 9 bases are a match to TRBD1. The junction had 8 bases not matched to a gene; V was cut back by 6 bases and J by 6 bases. CDR1 is SQVTM, CDR2 ANQGSEA, per germline. The CDR3 is 13 residues long. CDR3 DNA: TGCAGCGTGTCACAGGGGGCTCTTTCTGAAGCTTTCTTT. Translated: CSVSQGALSEAFF.

The chain employs TRBV5-6 and TRBJ2-1; D is undetermined. CDR3 length: 14 residues. V dropped 4 bases and J dropped 6 bases, with 14 bases sitting between them. CDR1 is SGHDT and CDR2 is YYEEEE in the germline V gene. The CDR3: CASSRELHANEQFF. The CDR3 region has the DNA TGTGCCAGCAGCAGAGAACTTCACGCCAATGAGCAGTTCTTC.

Written as DNA, the CDR3 is TGTGCCAGCAGCTTAGCCCCGCTAGTCGCCCACAATGAGCAGTTCTTC. Translation gives CASSLAPLVAHNEQFF. This chain joins TRBV7-2 and TRBJ2-1, with D unresolved. V was clipped by 0 bases and J by 5 bases, with 14 bases between them. The germline V gene encodes CDR1 SGHTA and CDR2 FQGNSA. The CDR3 is made up of 16 amino acids.